The next 28 T cell receptor beta chains were all read from a single sample in a study of shared clonotypes between healthy human individuals. Sequencing was performed with immunoSEQ multiplex PCR; in TCRdb, only in-frame clones are kept and a portion is missing. The table records about 1,900,000 clones, about 95% of them present only once. The naive CD8 fraction comprised CD45RO-negative cells positively selected for CCR7 and excluded terminally differentiated effector memory CD45RA+ cells. Sequencing used naive CD8+ T cells sorted from blood. The receptors derive from a man aged 18 to 29 in good health.

The V and J genes are TRBV6-6 and TRBJ1-1; the D is unclear. The CDR3 consists of 13 residues. Germline loops: CDR1 MNHNY, CDR2 SVGAGI (reference sequence). Trimming stripped 6 bases from V and 4 bases from J, with 12 bases between. CDR3 loop: CASSQYGPTEAFF. The CDR3 DNA reads TGTGCCAGCAGCCAATATGGTCCCACTGAAGCTTTCTTT.

The gene calls are TRBV15 and TRBJ1-1; no reliable D call. Trimming shortened V by 4 bases and J by 4 bases, and 10 bases separated the two germline ends. There are 13 residues in the CDR3. Germline loops: CDR1 LNHNV, CDR2 YYDKDF (reference sequence). CDR3 amino acids: CATSTLPGTEAFF. Written as DNA, the CDR3 is TGTGCCACCAGCACCCTGCCGGGCACTGAAGCTTTCTTT.

This clone showed up just once. The rearrangement links TRBV4-2 to TRBJ2-3, with D perhaps matching TRBD1 (5 bases). Germline loops: CDR1 LGHNA, CDR2 YNFKEQ. This CDR3 is built from 16 residues. Trimming shortened V by 4 bases and J by 2 bases, and 16 bases separated the two germline ends. CDR3 nucleotides: TGTGCCAGCAGCCCCCAAGGTGGGGCTTACACAGATACGCAGTATTTT. This translates into CASSPQGGAYTDTQYF.

The chain uses TRBV6-6 and TRBJ1-2; the match to TRBD1 covers 11 bases. Trimming at V came to 2 bases and at J to 3 bases, leaving 5 bases not matched to a gene. CDR3 size: 16 residues. From germline, CDR1 is MNHNY and CDR2 SVGAGI (reference sequence). This chain's CDR3 is CASSYTGTGGDYGYTF. For the CDR3, the DNA is TGTGCCAGCAGTTACACCGGGACAGGGGGGGACTATGGCTACACCTTC.

V and J are TRBV6-6 and TRBJ1-2; D is perhaps TRBD1 (5 bases). CDR3 length: 14 residues. The ends were cut back, 7 bases at V and 2 bases at J, with 14 bases in the middle. Germline V gene lookup returns CDR1 MNHNY and CDR2 SVGAGI (reference sequence). The CDR3 protein is CASIFSGANYGYTF. DNA of the CDR3: TGTGCCAGCATTTTCAGCGGGGCGAACTATGGCTACACCTTC.

The chain recombines TRBV7-3 with TRBJ2-7; perhaps TRBD2 as D (6 bases). CDR3 size: 15 residues. Trimming cost V 5 bases and J 0 bases, with 14 bases left between them. Germline V gene sequence: CDR1 SGHTA, CDR2 FQGTGA. Written as DNA, the CDR3 is TGTGCCAGCAGCCTGTCCGGGGGAAGCTCCTACGAGCAGTACTTC. Amino acids: CASSLSGGSSYEQYF.

A single count supports this clone. The rearrangement links TRBV5-1 to TRBJ2-3, with D tentatively TRBD1 or TRBD2 (6 bases each). The germline V gene has CDR1 SGHRS and CDR2 YFSETQ. The CDR3 spans 13 residues. Trimming took 4 bases from V and 4 from J, leaving 10 bases between them. The DNA of the CDR3 is TGCGCCAGCAGCGAGGGGGGCCCAGATACGCAGTATTTT. Its protein product is CASSEGGPDTQYF.

The chain is built from TRBV7-2 and TRBJ2-7; D not resolved. The V end lost 5 bases, the J end lost 2 bases, and 10 bases lay between the germline ends. The V gene's germline CDR1 is SGHTA and CDR2 FQGNSA. CDR3 length: 13 residues. This chain's CDR3 is CASSIFPTYEQYF. CDR3 DNA sequence: TGTGCCAGCAGCATCTTCCCGACCTACGAGCAGTACTTC. Together with reference TRBV7-2 and TRBJ2-7, the CDR3 gives the full variable domain: GAGVSQSPSNKVTEKGKDVELRCDPISGHTALYWYRQSLGQGLEFLIYFQGNSAPDKSGLPSDRFSAERTGGSVSTLTIQRTQQEDSAVYLCASSIFPTYEQYFGPGTRLTVT.

V usage is TRBV7-9 and J usage is TRBJ2-7; 13 bases agree with TRBD2. This CDR3 comprises 16 residues. From germline, CDR1 is SEHNR and CDR2 FQNEAQ (reference sequence). Trimming removed 4 bases from V and 6 bases from J; junction bases left unmatched: 9. In DNA, the CDR3 is TGTGCCAGCAGCTCAGAACTCGGGACTAGCGGGATCGAGCAGTACTTC. It encodes CASSSELGTSGIEQYF. The full variable domain, in which reference TRBV7-9 and TRBJ2-7 provide the parts outside the CDR3, is DTGVSQNPRHKITKRGQNVTFRCDPISEHNRLYWYRQTLGQGPEFLTYFQNEAQLEKSRLLSDRFSAERPKGSFSTLEIQRTEQGDSAMYLCASSSELGTSGIEQYFGPGTRLTVT.

The gene calls are TRBV28 and TRBJ2-3, with D possibly TRBD1 on 6 matching bases. V was pared by 7 bases and J by 2 bases, with 16 bases between. The CDR3 runs to 15 residues. Germline values: CDR1 MDHEN, CDR2 SYDVKM. CDR3 DNA sequence: TGTGCCAGCACCGGGACACCCTTGCTCACAGATACGCAGTATTTT. This gives the protein CASTGTPLLTDTQYF.

This chain joins TRBV2 and TRBJ1-1; D not resolved. The germline CDR1 and CDR2 sequences are SNHLY and FYNNEI. This CDR3 contains 13 residues. V lost 3 bases to trimming and J lost 3 bases, with 8 bases between them. CDR3 sequence reads: CASSDQDHTEAFF. CDR3 bases: TGTGCCAGCAGTGATCAGGATCACACTGAAGCTTTCTTT.

The J gene is TRBJ2-7, the V gene TRBV7-9; 7 nucleotides align to TRBD2. The CDR3 is made up of 16 amino acids. V lost 0 bases, J lost 2 bases, and 7 bases stayed unmatched. Germline loops: CDR1 SEHNR, CDR2 FQNEAQ (reference sequence). The CDR3 nucleotides are TGTGCCAGCAGCTTAGCTGGGGGAGGGGATCCCTACGAGCAGTACTTC. This sequence encodes CASSLAGGGDPYEQYF.

The rearrangement joins TRBV28 to TRBJ2-3; D is undetermined. This CDR3 is built from 12 residues. CDR1 MDHEN and CDR2 SYDVKM come from the germline V gene. Trimming removed 3 bases at V and 2 bases at J, with 3 bases between. The CDR3 nucleotides are TGTGCCAGCAGTTTCACCACAGATACGCAGTATTTT. This gives the protein CASSFTTDTQYF.

This chain uses TRBV30 with TRBJ2-5; D ambiguous. Germline V lookup: CDR1 GTSNPN, CDR2 SVGIG (reference sequence). Trimming pared 1 base from V and 4 bases from J, leaving 16 bases between. The CDR3 is 15 residues long. The CDR3 loop is CAWSEDAYGVETQYF. CDR3 bases: TGTGCCTGGAGTGAGGACGCTTACGGTGTAGAGACCCAGTACTTC.

The genes are TRBV4-2 and TRBJ2-7; D gene ambiguous. CDR3 size: 13 residues. In germline, CDR1 is LGHNA, CDR2 YNFKEQ. V gave up 3 bases and J gave up 1 base, with 7 bases separating them. Here the CDR3 reads CASSHGRSYEQYF. The CDR3 nucleotides are TGTGCCAGCAGCCACGGCAGATCCTACGAGCAGTACTTC.

The chain combines TRBV13 with TRBJ1-4; D is ambiguous. Trimming cost V 7 bases and J 0 bases, with 12 bases left between them. Looked up from germline, CDR1 is PRHDT and CDR2 is FYEKMQ (reference sequence). The CDR3 is made up of 15 amino acids. This CDR3 is CASTRRLATNEKLFF. The CDR3 DNA reads TGTGCCAGCACACGGAGACTTGCAACTAATGAAAAACTGTTTTTT.

The J gene is TRBJ2-5, the V gene TRBV9, with a possible D match to TRBD2 (5 bases). Germline CDR1 SGDLS, CDR2 YYNGEE. The CDR3 has 13 amino acids. Trimming shortened V by 3 bases and J by 2 bases, and 8 bases separated the two germline ends. The CDR3 nucleotides are TGTGCCAGCAGCGCGGACTTGCAAGAGACCCAGTACTTC. Translating gives CASSADLQETQYF.

This clone was picked up one time. CDR3 sequence (DNA): TGTGCCAGCAGTACCCTAGCTTACCAAGAGACCCAGTACTTC. The encoded protein is CASSTLAYQETQYF. V usage is TRBV27 and J usage is TRBJ2-5; possible D gene TRBD2, 5 bases. Trimming shortened V by 5 bases and J by 0 bases, and 10 bases separated the two germline ends. The CDR3 sequence is 14 residues long. In germline, CDR1 is MNHEY, CDR2 SMNVEV (reference sequence).

This rearrangement joins TRBV4-3 to TRBJ2-7; a weak D match, TRBD2 (5 bases). Trimming took 5 bases from V and 3 from J, leaving 11 bases between them. Looked up from germline, CDR1 is LGHNA and CDR2 is YSLEER. The CDR3 spans 13 residues. The DNA for the CDR3 is TGCGCCAGCAGCACGTGGACTGGCTACGAGCAGTACTTC. It codes for CASSTWTGYEQYF.

Only a few counts were recorded for this clone. The rearrangement joins TRBV30 to TRBJ2-7; a possible D gene is TRBD1 (6 bases). From germline, CDR1 is GTSNPN and CDR2 SVGIG (reference sequence). There are 14 residues in the CDR3. V was clipped by 3 bases and J by 0 bases, with 12 bases between them. Written as DNA, the CDR3 is TGTGCCTGGAGCGAAGGACAGCTCTCCTACGAGCAGTACTTC. This sequence encodes CAWSEGQLSYEQYF.

As concerns this clone: Different DNA sequences within this sample yield the same CDR3. The chain has TRBV5-6 and TRBJ1-2; D gene uncertain. The germline V and J ends were trimmed by 4 bases and 5 bases, with 6 bases remaining between them. CDR3 length: 11 residues. CDR1 is SGHDT and CDR2 is YYEEEE in the germline V gene. CDR3 amino acids: CASSLGYGYTF. The CDR3 DNA sequence: TGTGCCAGCAGCCTGGGTTATGGCTACACCTTC.

The chain uses TRBV19 and TRBJ1-6, with D possibly matching TRBD1 (5 bases). V was pared by 3 bases and J by 9 bases, with 15 bases between. CDR3 length equals 15 residues. Germline V gene lookup returns CDR1 LNHDA and CDR2 SQIVND (reference sequence). The CDR3 loop reads CASSMDLSRGSPLHF. Written as DNA, the CDR3 is TGTGCCAGTAGTATGGATCTATCAAGGGGTTCACCCCTCCACTTT.

The V and J genes are TRBV5-1 and TRBJ1-2; no clear D gene. Germline assignment: CDR1 SGHRS and CDR2 YFSETQ. Trimming pared 4 bases from V and 4 bases from J, leaving 14 bases between. The CDR3 contains 14 residues. The DNA for the CDR3 is TGCGCCAGCAGCCCCGACTCCGCTACCTATGGCTACACCTTC. It is translated as CASSPDSATYGYTF.

The chain recombines TRBV4-3 with TRBJ2-2; D possibly matches TRBD1 or TRBD2 (5 bases each). Between the trimmed V and J ends, which lost 4 bases and 2 bases, there was a span of 14 bases. The CDR3 is made up of 16 amino acids. Germline assignment: CDR1 LGHNA and CDR2 YSLEER. The CDR3 nucleotides are TGCGCCAGCAGCCCCCTCAGGGAGATTAACACCGGGGAGCTGTTTTTT. Its translation is CASSPLREINTGELFF.

The chain recombines TRBV2 with TRBJ2-3; 7 bases are shared with TRBD1. In germline, CDR1 is SNHLY, CDR2 FYNNEI. The CDR3 is 15 amino acids. Unmatched junction bases numbered 7, after V lost 1 base and J lost 6 bases. The CDR3, as DNA: TGTGCCAGCAGTGAAGGAACAGGGGATACGGATACGCAGTATTTT. Translating it yields CASSEGTGDTDTQYF.

CDR3 sequence: CASSLIGSYEQYF. Here the CDR3 DNA reads TGTGCCAGCAGTTTAATTGGCTCCTACGAGCAGTACTTC. The V gene is TRBV28, the J gene TRBJ2-7; unclear D gene. Germline V gene lookup returns CDR1 MDHEN and CDR2 SYDVKM. V lost 2 bases and J 0 bases, leaving 5 bases between the germline ends. The CDR3 consists of 13 residues.

CDR3 amino acids: CASSYSEESAIDTIYF. The CDR3 DNA is TGTGCCAGCAGTTACTCAGAGGAGTCGGCCATCGACACCATATATTTT. The genes are TRBV6-5 and TRBJ1-3; D call uncertain. Germline V gene lookup returns CDR1 MNHEY and CDR2 SVGAGI. The CDR3 has 16 residues. V lost 0 bases and J lost 8, with 17 bases in between.

This chain uses TRBV20-1 with TRBJ2-1; D is uncertain. The V gene's germline CDR1 is DFQATT and CDR2 SNEGSKA (reference sequence). The CDR3 is made up of 11 amino acids. The V end lost 3 bases, the J end lost 7 bases, and 7 bases lay between the germline ends. Here the CDR3 reads CSASWANEQFF. The CDR3 nucleotides read TGCAGTGCTAGTTGGGCTAATGAGCAGTTCTTC.